These T cell receptor beta chains were read from a single sample in a study of blood T cell repertoires in COVID-19. The table came from immunoSEQ multiplex PCR; TCRdb's copy has only in-frame clones and leaves some out. The sample holds 75,000 to 95,000 clones, around four fifths seen once. Sequences were obtained from peripheral blood. The receptors here all came from a human donor in a cohort sampled during active COVID-19. CDR3s include the opening cysteine and the closing phenylalanine or tryptophan. D genes are given only for firm matches. A clone size is listed for some rows: how often the clone was seen (once, few, many), or a class if it is expanded.

V gene,J gene,D gene,clone size,CDR3 DNA,CDR3 protein
TRBV5-5,TRBJ1-1,.,.,TGTGCCAGCAGCATCTCCTTCAGGGTAAACACTGAAGCTTTCTTT,CASSISFRVNTEAFF
TRBV13,TRBJ2-2,TRBD1,.,TGTGCCAGCAGCAGAGACAGGGGGCGCACCGGGGAGCTGTTTTTT,CASSRDRGRTGELFF
TRBV6-6,TRBJ1-3,.,once,TGTGCCAGCAGTCCTGGAAAAGCCACGGGGACAAAAAACACCATATATTTT,CASSPGKATGTKNTIYF
TRBV11-2,TRBJ1-6,TRBD1,.,TGTGCCAGCAGCCCGCGGGACAGCGGCTCTCGGCATTCACCCCTCCACTTT,CASSPRDSGSRHSPLHF
TRBV6-5,TRBJ1-1,TRBD1,.,TGTGCCAGCAGCGCACAGGGGACGAACACTGAAGCTTTCTTT,CASSAQGTNTEAFF
TRBV5-4,TRBJ1-2,.,few,TGTGCCAGCAGCTTGGGTCAGGGGCTTGGCTACACCTTC,CASSLGQGLGYTF
TRBV29-1,TRBJ2-2,TRBD2,few,TGCAGCGTTGAAGGCCTAGCGGGGGCCAACACCGGGGAGCTGTTTTTT,CSVEGLAGANTGELFF
TRBV3-1/TRBV3-2,TRBJ1-2,TRBD1,.,TGTGCCAGCAGGCCACAGGGGAACTATGGCTACACCTTC,CASRPQGNYGYTF
TRBV2,TRBJ2-1,.,.,TGTGCCAGCAGTGGGGACAACGATGAGCAGTTCTTC,CASSGDNDEQFF
TRBV5-4,TRBJ1-2,.,.,TGTGCCAGCAGCAGGGAGGACTATGGCTACACCTTC,CASSREDYGYTF
TRBV7-8,TRBJ2-7,TRBD1,few,TGTGCCAGCAGCCCATTTCGGGCCACAGGGGCCTACGAGCAGTACTTC,CASSPFRATGAYEQYF
TRBV15,TRBJ2-5,.,.,TGTGCCACCAGCAGAGAGGGCAGGATGGGAGAGACCCAGTACTTC,CATSREGRMGETQYF
TRBV9,TRBJ2-7,.,.,TGTGCCAGCAGCGTAGGACGGCAGGTTTACGACGAGCAGTACTTC,CASSVGRQVYDEQYF
TRBV27,TRBJ2-2,.,.,TGTGCCAGCAGTTCCTGGGGGGGGCTCACCGGGGAGCTGTTTTTT,CASSSWGGLTGELFF
TRBV19,TRBJ2-3,.,.,TGTGCCAGTAGTATAGCGGGAGACAGGGTTAGCACAGATACGCAGTATTTT,CASSIAGDRVSTDTQYF
TRBV4-1,TRBJ2-2,TRBD2,few,TGCGCCAGCAGCCAGTCTAGCGGGAGGAACACCGGGGAGCTGTTTTTT,CASSQSSGRNTGELFF
TRBV11-2,TRBJ1-1,.,.,TGTGCCAGCAGCTTTTCAGGGTTGAACACTGAAGCTTTCTTT,CASSFSGLNTEAFF